This is a list of T cell receptor beta chains from one sample in a study of CD8+CD57+ T cells in acquired aplastic anemia. Each CDR3 protein is one row after TCRdb ran MiXCR on the reads. The sample yields roughly 58,000 distinct CDR3 sequences, about 54% seen once. What was sequenced was sorted CD4+, CD8+, or CD8+CD57+ T cells (not recorded which) from PBMCs. These receptors all come from a human donor in good health, serving as a control. The CDR3 runs from the conserved cysteine through the conserved F or W. Each record gives: V gene, CDR3 length, clone size, J gene, D gene, CDR3 protein, CDR3 DNA. The D gene is left open where the match is weak. Some rows have no size entry. The others give once, few or many, or a class for an expanded clone.

TRBV2	12	once	TRBJ1-1	-	CASTRTGTEAFF	TGTGCCAGCACTCGGACGGGCACTGAAGCTTTCTTT
TRBV20-1	12	-	TRBJ1-2	-	CSATGYGYGYTF	TGCAGTGCTACCGGGTATGGTTATGGCTACACCTTC
TRBV19	14	many	TRBJ2-5	-	CASSPAGIQGTQYF	TGTGCCAGTAGTCCCGCAGGCATCCAGGGGACCCAGTACTTC
TRBV2	11	-	TRBJ2-1	-	CASREAYDQFF	TGTGCCAGCAGGGAAGCTTATGACCAGTTCTTC
TRBV7-8	15	-	TRBJ1-5	TRBD1	CASSSGTGVLLPQHF	TGTGCCAGCAGCTCCGGGACAGGAGTTCTCCTGCCCCAGCATTTT
TRBV6-5	16	-	TRBJ1-2	TRBD1	CASSYTSRQGDYGYTF	TGTGCCAGCAGTTATACCTCTAGACAGGGGGACTATGGCTACACCTTC
TRBV20-1	13	-	TRBJ2-1	-	CSARDRQYNEQFF	TGCAGTGCTAGAGACAGGCAGTACAATGAGCAGTTCTTC
TRBV7-9	12	-	TRBJ1-4	-	CASSGGNEKLFF	TGTGCCAGCAGTGGCGGCAATGAAAAACTGTTTTTT
TRBV9	13	many	TRBJ2-3	-	CASSKGLTDTQYF	TGTGCCAGCAGCAAAGGACTAACAGATACGCAGTATTTT
TRBV15	15	-	TRBJ2-5	-	CATSREEGVSETQYF	TGTGCCACCAGCAGAGAGGAGGGGGTAAGCGAGACCCAGTACTTC
TRBV7-9	15	-	TRBJ2-7	TRBD2	CASSSGLAGTYEQYF	TGTGCCAGCAGCTCCGGACTAGCAGGAACATACGAGCAGTACTTC
TRBV6-1	13	-	TRBJ2-7	TRBD2	CASSLGLAHEQYF	TGTGCCAGCAGCTTAGGACTAGCCCACGAGCAGTACTTC
TRBV11-2	18	many	TRBJ2-6	TRBD1	CASSIWTGGSSGANVLTF	TGTGCCAGCAGCATTTGGACAGGGGGCTCATCTGGGGCCAACGTCCTGACTTTC
TRBV7-9	11	-	TRBJ2-7	-	CASSLPRGQYF	TGTGCCAGCAGCTTACCCCGGGGGCAGTACTTC
TRBV6-5	14	many	TRBJ1-1	-	CASSSRARNTEAFF	TGTGCCAGCAGTTCCAGGGCACGTAACACTGAAGCTTTCTTT
TRBV29-1	16	few	TRBJ2-3	TRBD2	CSVTRTSGRVADTQYF	TGCAGCGTTACCCGGACTAGCGGGAGGGTAGCAGATACGCAGTATTTT
TRBV5-5	12	many	TRBJ2-7	-	CASSFSTYEQYF	TGTGCCAGCAGCTTTTCAACCTACGAGCAGTACTTC
TRBV19	13	medium-sized	TRBJ1-1	TRBD1	CATSTGMNTEAFF	TGTGCCACCTCGACAGGGATGAACACTGAAGCTTTCTTT
TRBV10-3	13	-	TRBJ1-1	-	CAISGQVNTEAFF	TGTGCCATCAGTGGTCAGGTGAACACTGAAGCTTTCTTT
TRBV10-2	11	medium-sized	TRBJ2-7	-	CASSEGYEQYF	TGCGCCAGCAGTGAGGGCTACGAGCAGTACTTC